Ten or more counts support the clone carrying this TCR beta chain. The cDNA was generated by 5'RACE with 10-nucleotide random UMIs. TCRdb called the 5' RACE reads again in MiXCR, with one record for every CDR3 protein. Of 50,000 to 80,000 distinct CDR3 sequences in the sample, 4.5% are singletons; the top ten hold 6.5% to 7.5%. These data originate in a study of neurological immune-mediated disorders. The length of the CDR3 is 14 residues. Germline CDR1 ENHRY, CDR2 SYGVKD. V was shortened by 4 bases and J by 3 bases, with 11 bases between the two germline ends. The origin of this receptor is a young man with multiple sclerosis. Sequencing used PBMCs. The chain carries TRBV10-3 and TRBJ2-3, with D maybe TRBD2 (6 bases). This chain's CDR3 is CAISGGTPTDTQYF. In DNA, the CDR3 is TGTGCCATCAGTGGGGGGACTCCGACAGATACGCAGTATTTT.